In this sample, the clone carrying this T cell receptor (beta chain) turned up a few times. Its antigen is unknown. This sample is part of a study of response to subunit inactivated influenza vaccine. Study results and limitations: Only a handful of new T cells, the authors suggested, are recruited with each seasonal influenza vaccination.

Trimming pared 0 bases from V and 6 bases from J, leaving 19 bases between. The CDR3 is 16 amino acids. From germline, CDR1 is SGDLS and CDR2 YYNGEE. MiXCR, applied by TCRdb to the RT-PCR reads, yields one record per CDR3 protein. Of about 800,000 distinct CDR3 sequences listed, 21% are singletons. The chain couples TRBV9 to TRBJ2-7, with a tentative D call TRBD2 (7 bases). This clonotype was obtained from a man aged 50-60 years who received an inactivated influenza vaccine. The source was PBMCs from blood, collected about 5 days after vaccination. CDR3 nucleotides: TGTGCCAGCAGCGTAGAAGGGGGGTGGACTAGTCGCGAGCAGTACTTC. Its protein product is CASSVEGGWTSREQYF.